This T cell receptor beta chain comes out of a study of CDR3 diversity in severe acne. MiXCR was run by TCRdb on the PCR reads, yielding one entry per CDR3 protein. The sample holds 85,000 to 120,000 distinct CDR3 sequences, more than 45% seen once. This clonotype was detected only a few times. V lost 0 bases and J 5 bases, leaving 12 bases between the germline ends. Germline V CDR1 and CDR2: MGHRA, YSYEKL. This CDR3 contains 15 residues. The source material was blood. This sequence originates from a male donor with acne. The chain uses TRBV4-1 and TRBJ2-3; no reliable D call. The CDR3 region is CASSQDKLSRDTQYF. The DNA of the CDR3 is TGCGCCAGCAGCCAAGATAAACTATCCCGAGATACGCAGTATTTT.